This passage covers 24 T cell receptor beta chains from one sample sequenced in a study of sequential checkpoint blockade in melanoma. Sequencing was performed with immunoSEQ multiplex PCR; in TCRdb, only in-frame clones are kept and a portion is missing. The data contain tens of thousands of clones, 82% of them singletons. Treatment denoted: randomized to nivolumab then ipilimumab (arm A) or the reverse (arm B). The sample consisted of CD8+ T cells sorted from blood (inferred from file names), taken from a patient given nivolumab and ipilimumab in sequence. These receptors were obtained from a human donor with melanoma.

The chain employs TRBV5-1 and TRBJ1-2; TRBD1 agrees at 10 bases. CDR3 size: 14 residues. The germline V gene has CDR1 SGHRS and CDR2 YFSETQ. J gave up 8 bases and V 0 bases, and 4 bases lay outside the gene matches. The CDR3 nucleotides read TGCGCCAGCAGCTTGGGACAGGGGGCTGGAGGCTACACCTTC. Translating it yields CASSLGQGAGGYTF.

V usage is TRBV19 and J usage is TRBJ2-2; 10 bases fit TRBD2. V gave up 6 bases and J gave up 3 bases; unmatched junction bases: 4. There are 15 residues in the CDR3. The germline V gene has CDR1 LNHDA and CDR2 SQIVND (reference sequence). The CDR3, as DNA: TGTGCCAGTAGCAGGCTAGCGGGAGACACCGGGGAGCTGTTTTTT. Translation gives CASSRLAGDTGELFF.

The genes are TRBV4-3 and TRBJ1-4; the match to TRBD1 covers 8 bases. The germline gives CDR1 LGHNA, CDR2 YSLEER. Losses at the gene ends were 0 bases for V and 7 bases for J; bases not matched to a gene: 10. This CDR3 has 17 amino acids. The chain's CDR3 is CASSQDGPGGEGEKLFF. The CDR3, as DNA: TGCGCCAGCAGCCAAGATGGCCCAGGGGGCGAGGGTGAAAAACTGTTTTTT.

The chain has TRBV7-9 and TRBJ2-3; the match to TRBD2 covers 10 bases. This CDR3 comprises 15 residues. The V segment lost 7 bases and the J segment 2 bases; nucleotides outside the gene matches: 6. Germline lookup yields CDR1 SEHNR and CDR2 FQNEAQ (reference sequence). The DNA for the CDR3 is TGTGCCAGCACCATTAGCGGGAGGCCCACAGATACGCAGTATTTT. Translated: CASTISGRPTDTQYF.

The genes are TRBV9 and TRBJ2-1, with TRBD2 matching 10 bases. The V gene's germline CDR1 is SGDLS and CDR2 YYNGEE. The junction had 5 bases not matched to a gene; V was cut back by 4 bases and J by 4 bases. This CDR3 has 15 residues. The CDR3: CASSPGLAEYNEQFF. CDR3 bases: TGTGCCAGCAGCCCAGGACTAGCGGAGTACAATGAGCAGTTCTTC.

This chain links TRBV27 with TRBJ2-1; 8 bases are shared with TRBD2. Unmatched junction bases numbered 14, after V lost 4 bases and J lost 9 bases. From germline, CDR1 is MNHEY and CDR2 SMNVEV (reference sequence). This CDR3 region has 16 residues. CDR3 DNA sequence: TGTGCCAGCAGTTCCCCAGCGGGGGTCACAATAGGTGAGCAGTTCTTC. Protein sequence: CASSSPAGVTIGEQFF.

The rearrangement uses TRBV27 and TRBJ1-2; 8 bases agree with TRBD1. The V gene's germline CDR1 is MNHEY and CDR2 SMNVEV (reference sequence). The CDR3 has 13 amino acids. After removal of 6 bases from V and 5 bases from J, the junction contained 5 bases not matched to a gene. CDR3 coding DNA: TGTGCCAGCAGCATAGGACAGGGTTATGGCTACACCTTC. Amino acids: CASSIGQGYGYTF.

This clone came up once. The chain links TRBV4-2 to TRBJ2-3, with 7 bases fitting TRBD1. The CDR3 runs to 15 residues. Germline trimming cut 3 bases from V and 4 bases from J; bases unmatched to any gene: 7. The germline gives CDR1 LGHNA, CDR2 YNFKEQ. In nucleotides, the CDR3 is TGTGCCAGCAGCCATGACAGGGTTAGTGCAGATACGCAGTATTTT. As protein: CASSHDRVSADTQYF.

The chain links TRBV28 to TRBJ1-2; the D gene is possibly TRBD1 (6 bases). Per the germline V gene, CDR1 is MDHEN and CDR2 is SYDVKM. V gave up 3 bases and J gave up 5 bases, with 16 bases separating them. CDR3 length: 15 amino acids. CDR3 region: CASSLRKGGLYGYTF. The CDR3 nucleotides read TGTGCCAGCAGTTTGCGAAAGGGGGGGCTATATGGCTACACCTTC.

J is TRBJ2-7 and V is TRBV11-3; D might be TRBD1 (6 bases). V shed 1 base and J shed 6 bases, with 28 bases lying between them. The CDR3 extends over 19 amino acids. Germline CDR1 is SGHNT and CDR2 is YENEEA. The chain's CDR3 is CASSLVDSVTGRQFCEQYF. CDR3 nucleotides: TGTGCCAGCAGCTTAGTCGACTCCGTTACAGGGAGACAGTTCTGCGAGCAGTACTTC.

CDR3: CASSLSASGRYEQYF. The DNA of the CDR3 is TGTGCCAGCAGTTTATCGGCTAGCGGGAGGTACGAGCAGTACTTC. This chain joins TRBV27 and TRBJ2-7; 11 bases are a match to TRBD2. V shed 0 bases, J shed 4 bases, and the junction held 2 bases outside the gene matches. The CDR3 is made up of 15 amino acids. CDR1 and CDR2 from the germline V gene are MNHEY and SMNVEV (reference sequence).

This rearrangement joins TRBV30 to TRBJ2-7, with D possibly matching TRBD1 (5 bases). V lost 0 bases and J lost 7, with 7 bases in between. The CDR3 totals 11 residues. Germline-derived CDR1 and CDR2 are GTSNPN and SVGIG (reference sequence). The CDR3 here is CAWSVGDEQYF. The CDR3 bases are TGTGCCTGGAGTGTAGGGGATGAGCAGTACTTC.

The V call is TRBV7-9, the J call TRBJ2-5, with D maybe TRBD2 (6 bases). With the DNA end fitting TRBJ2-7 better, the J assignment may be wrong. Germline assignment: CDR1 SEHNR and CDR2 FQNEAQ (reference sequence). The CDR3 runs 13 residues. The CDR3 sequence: CASTPGSSYEQYF. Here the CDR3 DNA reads TGTGCCAGCACTCCCGGGAGCTCCTACGAGCAGTACTTC.

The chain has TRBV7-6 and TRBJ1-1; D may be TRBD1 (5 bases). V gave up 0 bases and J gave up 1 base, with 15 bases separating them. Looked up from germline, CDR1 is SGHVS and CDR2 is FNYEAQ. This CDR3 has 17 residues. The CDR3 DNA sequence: TGTGCCAGCAGCTTAGCCTCTCGGGGGGGAGAGAACACTGAAGCTTTCTTT. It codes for CASSLASRGGENTEAFF.

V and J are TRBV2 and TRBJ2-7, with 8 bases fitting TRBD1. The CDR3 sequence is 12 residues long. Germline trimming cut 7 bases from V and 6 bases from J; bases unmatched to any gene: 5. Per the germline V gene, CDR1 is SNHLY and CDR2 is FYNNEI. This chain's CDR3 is CASTWTGLEQYF. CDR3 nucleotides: TGTGCCAGCACCTGGACAGGGCTCGAGCAGTACTTC.

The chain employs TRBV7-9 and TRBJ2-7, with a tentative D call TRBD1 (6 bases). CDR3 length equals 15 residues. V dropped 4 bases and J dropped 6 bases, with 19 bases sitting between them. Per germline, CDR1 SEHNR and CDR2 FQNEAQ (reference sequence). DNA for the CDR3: TGTGCCAGCAGCTATTCCCCAAGGGCACAGGGCGAGCAGTACTTC. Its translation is CASSYSPRAQGEQYF. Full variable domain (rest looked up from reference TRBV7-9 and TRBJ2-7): DTGVSQNPRHKITKRGQNVTFRCDPISEHNRLYWYRQTLGQGPEFLTYFQNEAQLEKSRLLSDRFSAERPKGSFSTLEIQRTEQGDSAMYLCASSYSPRAQGEQYFGPGTRLTVT.

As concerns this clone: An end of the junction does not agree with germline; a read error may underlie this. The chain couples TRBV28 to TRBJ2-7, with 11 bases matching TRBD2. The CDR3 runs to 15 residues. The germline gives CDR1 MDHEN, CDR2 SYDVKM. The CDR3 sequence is CASSVTSGSSYEQCF. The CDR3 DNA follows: TGTGCCAGCAGTGTCACTAGCGGGAGCTCCTACGAGCAGTGCTTC.

CDR3 nucleotide sequence: TGCGCCAGCAGATATACTGACAGGACCGGGGAGCTGTTTTTT. This gives the protein CASRYTDRTGELFF. The gene calls are TRBV5-1 and TRBJ2-2, with D perhaps TRBD1 (6 bases). The V gene's germline CDR1 is SGHRS and CDR2 YFSETQ. Trimming stripped 5 bases from V and 5 bases from J, with 13 bases between. The CDR3 sequence is 14 residues long.

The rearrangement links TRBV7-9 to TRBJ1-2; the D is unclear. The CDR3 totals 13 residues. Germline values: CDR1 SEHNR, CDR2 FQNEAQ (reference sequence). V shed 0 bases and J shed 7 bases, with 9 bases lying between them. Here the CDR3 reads CASSLARLVGYTF. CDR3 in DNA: TGTGCCAGCAGCTTAGCCAGGTTGGTTGGCTACACCTTC.

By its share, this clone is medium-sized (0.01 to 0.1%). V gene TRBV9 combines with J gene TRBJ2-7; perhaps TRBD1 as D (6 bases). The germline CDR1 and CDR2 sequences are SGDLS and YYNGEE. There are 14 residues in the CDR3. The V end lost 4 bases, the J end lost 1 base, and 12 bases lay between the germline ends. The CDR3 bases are TGTGCCAGCAGCACCCACAGGGTTTCCTACGAGCAGTACTTC. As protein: CASSTHRVSYEQYF. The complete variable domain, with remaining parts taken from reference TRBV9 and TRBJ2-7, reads DSGVTQTPKHLITATGQRVTLRCSPRSGDLSVYWYQQSLDQGLQFLIQYYNGEERAKGNILERFSAQQFPDLHSELNLSSLELGDSALYFCASSTHRVSYEQYFGPGTRLTVT.

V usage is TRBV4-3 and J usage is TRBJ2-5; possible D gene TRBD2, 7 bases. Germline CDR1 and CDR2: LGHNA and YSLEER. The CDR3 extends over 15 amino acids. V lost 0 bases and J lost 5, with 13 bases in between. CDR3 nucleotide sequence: TGCGCCAGCAGCCAAGACCTAGGGGGGGTGGAGACCCAGTACTTC. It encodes CASSQDLGGVETQYF.

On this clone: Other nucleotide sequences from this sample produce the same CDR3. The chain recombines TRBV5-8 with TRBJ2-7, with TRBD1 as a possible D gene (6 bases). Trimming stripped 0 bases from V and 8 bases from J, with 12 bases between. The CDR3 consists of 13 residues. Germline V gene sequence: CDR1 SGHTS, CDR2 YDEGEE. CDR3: CASSLGTDKKQYF. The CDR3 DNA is TGTGCCAGCAGCTTGGGGACAGACAAGAAGCAGTACTTC.

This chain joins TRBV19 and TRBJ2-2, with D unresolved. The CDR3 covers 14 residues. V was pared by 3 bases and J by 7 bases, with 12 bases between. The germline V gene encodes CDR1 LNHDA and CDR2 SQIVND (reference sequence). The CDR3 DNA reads TGTGCCAGTAGTATTCAGGTGTTATACGGGGAGCTGTTTTTT. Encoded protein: CASSIQVLYGELFF.

CDR3 bases: TGTGCCAGCAGGGGTTCCACCGGGACAGGGTCTAGTGGTTGGGGCTACACCTTC. Amino acid sequence: CASRGSTGTGSSGWGYTF. V is TRBV2 and J is TRBJ1-2; 9 nucleotides align to TRBD1. The V gene's germline CDR1 is SNHLY and CDR2 FYNNEI. The CDR3 length is 18 residues. Germline trimming cut 6 bases from V and 8 bases from J; bases unmatched to any gene: 22. The variable domain in full, completed from reference TRBV2 and TRBJ1-2, reads EPEVTQTPSHQVTQMGQEVILRCVPISNHLYFYWYRQILGQKVEFLVSFYNNEISEKSEIFDDQFSVERPDGSNFTLKIRSTKLEDSAMYFCASRGSTGTGSSGWGYTFGSGTRLTVV.